This T cell receptor (beta chain) was recorded in a study of naive and memory T cell subsets. This clonotype was counted at least ten times. Its antigen is unidentified. Germline lookup yields CDR1 LGHNA and CDR2 YSLEER. This CDR3 spans 12 amino acids. Trimming cost V 2 bases and J 4 bases, with 2 bases left between them. Study-wide findings and caveats: Especially in CD8 cells, naive repertoires contained a few larger clonotypes, possibly CD45RA-re-expressing memory cells.

Two oligonucleotides, mixed equimolar, formed the beta constant-region primer covering TRBC1 and TRBC2. The ligated cDNA underwent four PCR rounds using SP2 and nested alpha and beta constant-region primers. TCRdb reanalysed the UMI-ligation and nested PCR reads using MiXCR and keeps one entry per CDR3 protein. The sample has 99,000 or so distinct CDR3 sequences, approximately 14% seen once. The chain combines TRBV4-3 with TRBJ2-2; D gene unclear. The sample taken for sequencing was naive CD8+ T cells from blood. The TCR originated in a human donor in good health. CDR3: CASSQSTGELFF. DNA of the CDR3: TGCGCCAGCAGCCAAAGCACCGGGGAGCTGTTTTTT.